The 17 T cell receptor beta chains below come from one sample, sequenced in a study of blood T cell repertoires in COVID-19 (dated by TCRdb to about 2020). The protocol used for the library was the immunoSEQ multiplex PCR assay. TCRdb took over this immuneACCESS table, retaining in-frame rearrangements with V and J assigned. Such tables are incomplete; in checked studies, under half of the missing clones stem from an unresolved V gene, and the remainder is unexplained. The sample has 170,000 or so clones on record, 90% of them singletons. The top ten constitute 0.45% to 0.65% of the sample. Material: peripheral blood. Receptors originate from a middle-aged man with acute or convalescent COVID-19.

The chain uses TRBV6-6 and TRBJ1-2, with D uncertain. Germline V CDR1 and CDR2: MNHNY, SVGAGI (reference sequence). V lost 6 bases and J 7 bases, leaving 12 bases between the germline ends. The CDR3 is made up of 12 amino acids. CDR3 sequence (DNA): TGTGCCAGCAGAGGGAGTTTTGGTGGCTACACCTTC. This sequence encodes CASRGSFGGYTF.

V gene TRBV3-1 (or the pseudogene TRBV3-2) combines with J gene TRBJ2-7; TRBD2 agrees at 8 bases. The CDR3 consists of 15 residues. Per germline, CDR1 LGHDT and CDR2 YNNKEL (reference sequence). V dropped 3 bases and J dropped 7; count of bases not matched to a gene: 11. For the CDR3, the DNA is TGTGCCAGCAGCCAGCCCGTTGCAGGGACTAGGGAGCAGTACTTC. Amino acid sequence: CASSQPVAGTREQYF.

The rearrangement uses TRBV18 and TRBJ2-4; TRBD2 agrees at 9 bases. Germline trimming cut 2 bases from V and 5 bases from J; bases unmatched to any gene: 7. CDR1 KGHSH and CDR2 LQKENI come from the germline V gene. This CDR3 comprises 16 residues. The CDR3 DNA is TGTGCCAGCTCACCATATCTAGCGGGGCCACAAAACATTCAGTACTTC. Translated, it gives CASSPYLAGPQNIQYF.

The chain combines TRBV6-5 with TRBJ2-5, with D possibly matching TRBD1 (6 bases). This CDR3 has 15 amino acids. Between the trimmed V and J ends, which lost 2 bases and 1 base, there was a span of 11 bases. Germline assignment: CDR1 MNHEY and CDR2 SVGAGI. CDR3 sequence reads: CASSYRWTAQETQYF. DNA for the CDR3: TGTGCCAGCAGTTACAGGTGGACAGCCCAAGAGACCCAGTACTTC.

Comments on this clone: Mismatch with germline at one junction end may stem from a read error. The chain has TRBV7-7 and TRBJ1-5; 7 bases are shared with TRBD1. This CDR3 contains 15 residues. In germline, CDR1 is SSHAT, CDR2 FNYEAQ (reference sequence). CDR3 DNA: TGTGCTAGCAGCTCGCTGGGACAGAACAATCAGCCCCAGCATTTT. Its translation: CASSSLGQNNQPQHF.

The chain couples TRBV5-1 to TRBJ2-7; unclear D gene. The V end was cut by 0 bases, the J end by 3 bases, with 13 bases between. The CDR3 extends over 15 amino acids. Germline V lookup: CDR1 SGHRS, CDR2 YFSETQ. CDR3 residues: CASSLVAGRNYEQYF. The DNA for the CDR3 is TGCGCCAGCAGCTTGGTGGCAGGTCGGAACTACGAGCAGTACTTC.

In regard to this clone: Other DNA variants within this sample encode the same CDR3. The J gene is TRBJ1-1, the V gene TRBV29-1, with 8 bases lining up with TRBD1. Trimming cost V 6 bases and J 1 base; bases outside gene matches: 4. Germline CDR1 reads SQVTM; CDR2 reads ANQGSEA. This CDR3 has 13 residues. The CDR3 reads CSVEGQENTEAFF. The CDR3, as DNA: TGCAGCGTCGAGGGACAGGAGAACACTGAAGCTTTCTTT.

In its sample, this clone was seen a few times. The rearrangement joins TRBV28 to TRBJ2-1; 8 nucleotides match TRBD1. CDR3 length equals 15 residues. The V and J ends lost 2 bases and 5 bases, in that order; junction bases with no gene match: 5. Germline CDR1 is MDHEN and CDR2 is SYDVKM. The CDR3 loop is CASSLRQGRNNEQFF. CDR3 bases: TGTGCCAGCAGTTTAAGACAGGGGAGAAACAATGAGCAGTTCTTC.

The chain employs TRBV27 and TRBJ1-4; TRBD1 is a possible D gene (5 bases). CDR3 length: 15 residues. V lost 3 bases, J lost 5 bases, and 13 bases lay in between. The germline V gene has CDR1 MNHEY and CDR2 SMNVEV (reference sequence). The CDR3, as DNA: TGTGCCAGCAGTTTTTACGGGGGGAGAAATGAAAAACTGTTTTTT. Translation: CASSFYGGRNEKLFF. The full variable domain, with the rest looked up from reference TRBV27 and TRBJ1-4, is EAQVTQNPRYLITVTGKKLTVTCSQNMNHEYMSWYRQDPGLGLRQIYYSMNVEVTDKGDVPEGYKVSRKEKRNFPLILESPSPNQTSLYFCASSFYGGRNEKLFFGSGTQLSVL.

J is TRBJ2-1 and V is TRBV18; D ambiguous. From germline, CDR1 is KGHSH and CDR2 LQKENI. The CDR3 loop spans 15 amino acids. Deletions cut 2 bases from V and 0 bases from J, with 8 bases between. The CDR3 spells CASSPGRSSYNEQFF. CDR3 DNA sequence: TGTGCCAGCTCACCAGGTCGGAGCTCCTACAATGAGCAGTTCTTC.

This rearrangement joins TRBV7-9 to TRBJ1-3, with TRBD1 matching 7 bases. The ends lost 1 base at V and 0 bases at J; junction bases unmatched: 12. The CDR3 is made up of 19 amino acids. Germline assignment: CDR1 SEHNR and CDR2 FQNEAQ (reference sequence). CDR3 residues: CASSLEGGGKANSGNTIYF. In DNA, the CDR3 is TGTGCCAGCAGCTTAGAAGGGGGCGGTAAGGCCAACTCTGGAAACACCATATATTTT.

The chain is built from TRBV9 and TRBJ2-1; weak D call: TRBD2 (5 bases). CDR1 is SGDLS, CDR2 YYNGEE, per germline. V was shortened by 0 bases and J by 9 bases, with 7 bases between the two germline ends. This CDR3 comprises 12 residues. Written as DNA, the CDR3 is TGTGCCAGCAGCGTAGGGACTCTTGAGCAGTTCTTC. Translating it yields CASSVGTLEQFF.

The chain carries TRBV7-3 and TRBJ1-1; D call uncertain. Germline V gene data show CDR1 as SGHTA and CDR2 as FQGTGA. V was trimmed by 0 bases and J by 8 bases, leaving 22 bases between them. CDR3 length: 17 residues. In DNA form, the CDR3 reads TGTGCCAGCAGCTTAACGGGCTGGTTGGTACGGAAGCCAGAAGCTTTCTTT. Its protein product is CASSLTGWLVRKPEAFF.

The V and J genes are TRBV7-2 and TRBJ1-4; maybe TRBD1 (6 bases). The CDR3 is 15 amino acids. With 5 bases removed from V and 3 bases from J, the gap between germline ends came to 13 bases. From germline, CDR1 is SGHTA and CDR2 FQGNSA. In nucleotides, the CDR3 is TGTGCCAGCAGCCCTAGCAGGGGCTCTAATGAAAAACTGTTTTTT. This gives the protein CASSPSRGSNEKLFF.

The chain carries TRBV30 and TRBJ1-2; tentative D call: TRBD1 (6 bases). Per the germline V gene, CDR1 is GTSNPN and CDR2 is SVGIG (reference sequence). The ends were cut back, 2 bases at V and 3 bases at J, with 13 bases in the middle. The length of the CDR3 is 14 residues. The CDR3 sequence: CAWSKGDHDYGYTF. CDR3 nucleotides: TGTGCCTGGAGTAAGGGGGACCATGACTATGGCTACACCTTC.

In nucleotides, the CDR3 is TGTGCCAGCAGCTTCCAGAATTCACCCCTCCACTTT. This encodes CASSFQNSPLHF. The chain recombines TRBV5-4 with TRBJ1-6; unclear D gene. CDR3 length: 12 amino acids. With 2 bases removed from V and 7 bases from J, the gap between germline ends came to 4 bases. Per the germline V gene, CDR1 is SGHNT and CDR2 is YYREEE (reference sequence).

This clone was recorded a few times. The rearrangement uses TRBV6-2 or TRBV6-3 and TRBJ1-4; TRBD1 matches 10 bases. V lost 7 bases to trimming and J lost 5 bases; unmatched junction nucleotides: 4. This CDR3 spans 14 amino acids. Germline V gene lookup returns CDR1 MNHEY and CDR2 SVGEGT. CDR3 protein: CASTPGQGNEKLFF. For the CDR3, the DNA is TGTGCCAGCACCCCGGGACAGGGGAATGAAAAACTGTTTTTT.